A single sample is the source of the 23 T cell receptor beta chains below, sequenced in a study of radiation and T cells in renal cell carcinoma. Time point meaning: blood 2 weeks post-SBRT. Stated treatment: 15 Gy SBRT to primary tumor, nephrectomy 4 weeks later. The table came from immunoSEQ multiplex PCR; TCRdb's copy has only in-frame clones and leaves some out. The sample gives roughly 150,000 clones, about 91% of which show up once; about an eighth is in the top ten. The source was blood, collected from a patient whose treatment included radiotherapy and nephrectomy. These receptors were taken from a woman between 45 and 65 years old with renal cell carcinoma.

The DNA for the CDR3 is TGTGCCAGCAGTTTGACTAGCGGGGGGGCCCGGGCCAAAAACATTCAGTACTTC. Encoded protein: CASSLTSGGARAKNIQYF. The rearrangement uses TRBV13 and TRBJ2-4; TRBD2 aligns across 14 bases. The germline CDR1 and CDR2 sequences are PRHDT and FYEKMQ (reference sequence). The CDR3 loop spans 18 amino acids. J lost 1 base, V lost 6 bases, and 8 bases had no gene match. The full variable domain, with the rest looked up from reference TRBV13 and TRBJ2-4, is AAGVIQSPRHLIKEKRETATLKCYPIPRHDTVYWYQQGPGQDPQFLISFYEKMQSDKGSIPDRFSAQQFSDYHSELNMSSLELGDSALYFCASSLTSGGARAKNIQYFGAGTRLSVL.

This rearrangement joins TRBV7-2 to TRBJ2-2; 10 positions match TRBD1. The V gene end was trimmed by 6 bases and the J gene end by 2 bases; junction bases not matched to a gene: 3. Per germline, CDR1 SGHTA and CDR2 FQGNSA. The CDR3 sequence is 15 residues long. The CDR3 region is CASSPTGGNTGELFF. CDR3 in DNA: TGTGCCAGCAGTCCGACAGGGGGCAACACCGGGGAGCTGTTTTTT.

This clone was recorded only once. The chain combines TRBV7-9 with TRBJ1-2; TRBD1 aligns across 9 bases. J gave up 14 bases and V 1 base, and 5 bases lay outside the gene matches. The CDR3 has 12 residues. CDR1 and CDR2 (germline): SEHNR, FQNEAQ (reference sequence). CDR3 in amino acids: CASSLGDRAATF. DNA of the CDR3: TGTGCCAGCAGCTTAGGGGACAGGGCCGCAACCTTC.

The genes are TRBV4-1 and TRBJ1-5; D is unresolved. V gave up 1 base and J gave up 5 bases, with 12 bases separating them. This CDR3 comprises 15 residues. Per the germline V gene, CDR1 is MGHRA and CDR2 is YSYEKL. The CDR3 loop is CASSQVYSYHQPQHF. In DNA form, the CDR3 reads TGCGCCAGCAGCCAAGTTTACAGTTACCATCAGCCCCAGCATTTT.

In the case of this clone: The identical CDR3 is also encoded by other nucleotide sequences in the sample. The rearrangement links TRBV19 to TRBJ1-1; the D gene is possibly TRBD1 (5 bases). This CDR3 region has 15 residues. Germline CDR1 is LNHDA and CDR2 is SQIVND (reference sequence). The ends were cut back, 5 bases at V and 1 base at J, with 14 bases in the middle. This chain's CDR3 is CASSPRTGPNTEAFF. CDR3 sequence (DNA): TGTGCCAGTAGTCCCCGAACGGGGCCGAACACTGAAGCTTTCTTT.

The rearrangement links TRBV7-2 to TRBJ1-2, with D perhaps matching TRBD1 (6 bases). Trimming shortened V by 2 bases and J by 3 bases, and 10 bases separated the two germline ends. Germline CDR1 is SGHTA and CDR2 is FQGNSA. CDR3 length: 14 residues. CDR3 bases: TGTGCCAGCAGCTTACAGGGGTTTGACTATGGCTACACCTTC. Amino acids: CASSLQGFDYGYTF. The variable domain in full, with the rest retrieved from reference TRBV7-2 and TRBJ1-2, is GAGVSQSPSNKVTEKGKDVELRCDPISGHTALYWYRQSLGQGLEFLIYFQGNSAPDKSGLPSDRFSAERTGGSVSTLTIQRTQQEDSAVYLCASSLQGFDYGYTFGSGTRLTVV.

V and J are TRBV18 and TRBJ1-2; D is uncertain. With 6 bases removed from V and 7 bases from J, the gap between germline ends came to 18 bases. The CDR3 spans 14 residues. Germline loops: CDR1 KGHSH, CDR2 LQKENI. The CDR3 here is CASSPNPGDVGYTF. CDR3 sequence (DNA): TGTGCCAGCTCTCCCAACCCCGGCGACGTTGGCTACACCTTC. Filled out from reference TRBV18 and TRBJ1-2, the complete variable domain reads NAGVMQNPRHLVRRRGQEARLRCSPMKGHSHVYWYRQLPEEGLKFMVYLQKENIIDESGMPKERFSAEFPKEGPSILRIQQVVRGDSAAYFCASSPNPGDVGYTFGSGTRLTVV.

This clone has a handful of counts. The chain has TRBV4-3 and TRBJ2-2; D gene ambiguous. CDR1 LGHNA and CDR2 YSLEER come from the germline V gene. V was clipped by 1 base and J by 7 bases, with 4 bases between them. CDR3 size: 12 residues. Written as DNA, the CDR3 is TGCGCCAGCAGCCAAGCAGACGGGGAGCTGTTTTTT. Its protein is CASSQADGELFF.

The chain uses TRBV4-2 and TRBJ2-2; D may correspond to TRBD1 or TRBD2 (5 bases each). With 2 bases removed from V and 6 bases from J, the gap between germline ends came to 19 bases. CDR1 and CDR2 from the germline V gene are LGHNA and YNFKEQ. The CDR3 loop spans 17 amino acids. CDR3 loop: CASSQHVRIEGPGELFF. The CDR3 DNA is TGTGCCAGCAGCCAACACGTACGGATTGAGGGACCCGGGGAGCTGTTTTTT.

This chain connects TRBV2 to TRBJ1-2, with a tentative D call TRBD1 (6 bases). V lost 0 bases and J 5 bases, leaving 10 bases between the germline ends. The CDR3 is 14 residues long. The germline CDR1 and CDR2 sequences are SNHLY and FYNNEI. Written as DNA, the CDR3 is TGTGCCAGCAGTGAAGCCGGGGGGCGGTATGGCTACACCTTC. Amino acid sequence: CASSEAGGRYGYTF.

The CDR3 loop is CASSEAGGNTIYF. CDR3 nucleotides: TGTGCCAGTAGTGAAGCCGGTGGAAACACCATATATTTT. This sequence joins TRBV19 and TRBJ1-3, with D uncertain. V lost 5 bases and J lost 3, with 8 bases in between. In germline, CDR1 is LNHDA, CDR2 SQIVND (reference sequence). There are 13 residues in the CDR3.

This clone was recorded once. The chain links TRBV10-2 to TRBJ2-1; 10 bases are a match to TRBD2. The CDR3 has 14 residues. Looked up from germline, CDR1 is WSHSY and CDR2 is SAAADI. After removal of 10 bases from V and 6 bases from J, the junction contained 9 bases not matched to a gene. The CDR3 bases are TGCGCCACCTCCCCGCTAGCGGGGGTCAATGAGCAGTTCTTC. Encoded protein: CATSPLAGVNEQFF.

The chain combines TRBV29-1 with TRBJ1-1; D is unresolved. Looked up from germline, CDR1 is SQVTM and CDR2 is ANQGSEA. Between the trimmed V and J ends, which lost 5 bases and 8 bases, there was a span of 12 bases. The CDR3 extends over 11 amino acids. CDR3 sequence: CSVFPATEAFF. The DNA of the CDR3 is TGCAGCGTTTTCCCCGCCACCGAAGCTTTCTTT.

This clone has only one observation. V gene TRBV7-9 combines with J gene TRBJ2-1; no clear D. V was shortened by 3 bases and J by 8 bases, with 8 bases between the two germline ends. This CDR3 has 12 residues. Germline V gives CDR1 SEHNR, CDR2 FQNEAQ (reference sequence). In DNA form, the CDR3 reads TGTGCCAGCAGCTTCTCAGGTTATGAGCAGTTCTTC. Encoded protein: CASSFSGYEQFF.

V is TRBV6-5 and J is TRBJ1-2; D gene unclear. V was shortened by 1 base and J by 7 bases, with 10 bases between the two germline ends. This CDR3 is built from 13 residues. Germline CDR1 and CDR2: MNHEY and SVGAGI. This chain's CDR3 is CASSYWGEGGYTF. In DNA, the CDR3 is TGTGCCAGCAGTTACTGGGGAGAGGGTGGCTACACCTTC.

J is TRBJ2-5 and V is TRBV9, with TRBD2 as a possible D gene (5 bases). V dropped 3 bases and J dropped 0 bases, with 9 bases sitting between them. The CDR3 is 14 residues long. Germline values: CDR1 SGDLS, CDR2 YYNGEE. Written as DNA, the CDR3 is TGTGCCAGCAGCGCAGAGGGATACCAAGAGACCCAGTACTTC. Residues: CASSAEGYQETQYF.

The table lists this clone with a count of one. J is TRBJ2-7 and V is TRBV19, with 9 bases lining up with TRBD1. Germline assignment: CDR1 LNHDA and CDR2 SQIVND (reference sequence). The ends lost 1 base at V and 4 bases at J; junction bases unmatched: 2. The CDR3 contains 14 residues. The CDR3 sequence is CASSIGTGVYEQYF. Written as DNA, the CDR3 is TGTGCCAGTAGTATAGGGACAGGGGTTTACGAGCAGTACTTC.

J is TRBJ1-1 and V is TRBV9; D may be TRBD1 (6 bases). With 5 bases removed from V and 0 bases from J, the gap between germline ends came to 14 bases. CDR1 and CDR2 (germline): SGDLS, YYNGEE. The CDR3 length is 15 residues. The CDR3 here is CASSTTGMMNTEAFF. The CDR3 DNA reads TGTGCCAGCAGTACTACAGGGATGATGAACACTGAAGCTTTCTTT. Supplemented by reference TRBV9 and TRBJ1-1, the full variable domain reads DSGVTQTPKHLITATGQRVTLRCSPRSGDLSVYWYQQSLDQGLQFLIQYYNGEERAKGNILERFSAQQFPDLHSELNLSSLELGDSALYFCASSTTGMMNTEAFFGQGTRLTVV.

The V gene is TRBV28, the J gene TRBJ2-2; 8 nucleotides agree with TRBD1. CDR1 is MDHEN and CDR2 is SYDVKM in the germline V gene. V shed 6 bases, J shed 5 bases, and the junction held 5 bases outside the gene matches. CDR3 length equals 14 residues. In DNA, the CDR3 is TGTGCCAGCAGCCCAGGGGGCGGGACCGGGGAGCTGTTTTTT. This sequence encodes CASSPGGGTGELFF.

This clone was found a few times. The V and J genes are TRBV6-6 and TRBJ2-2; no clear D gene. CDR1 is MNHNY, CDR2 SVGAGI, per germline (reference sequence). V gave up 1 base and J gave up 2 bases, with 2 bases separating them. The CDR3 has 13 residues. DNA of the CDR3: TGTGCCAGCAGTTACTTCAACACCGGGGAGCTGTTTTTT. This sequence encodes CASSYFNTGELFF.

The CDR3 DNA sequence: TGCAGCGTTGAGGGGGACAGTTCCTATGATGGCTACACCTTC. Encoded protein: CSVEGDSSYDGYTF. V gene TRBV29-1 combines with J gene TRBJ1-2; the match to TRBD1 covers 7 bases. Germline lookup yields CDR1 SQVTM and CDR2 ANQGSEA. V was clipped by 3 bases and J by 6 bases; unmatched bases: 10. The length of the CDR3 is 14 residues.

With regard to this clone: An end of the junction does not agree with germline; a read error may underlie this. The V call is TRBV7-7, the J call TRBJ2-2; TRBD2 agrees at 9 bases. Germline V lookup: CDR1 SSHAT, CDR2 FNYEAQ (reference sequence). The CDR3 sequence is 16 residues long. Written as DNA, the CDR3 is TGTGCTAGCAGCTCTACCGGGACTAGCTTTACCGGGGAGCTGTTTTTT. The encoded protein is CASSSTGTSFTGELFF. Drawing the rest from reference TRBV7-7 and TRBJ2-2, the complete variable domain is GAGVSQSPRYKVTKRGQDVTLRCDPISSHATLYWYQQALGQGPEFLTYFNYEAQPDKSGLPSDRFSAERPEGSISTLTIQRTEQRDSAMYRCASSSTGTSFTGELFFGEGSRLTVL.

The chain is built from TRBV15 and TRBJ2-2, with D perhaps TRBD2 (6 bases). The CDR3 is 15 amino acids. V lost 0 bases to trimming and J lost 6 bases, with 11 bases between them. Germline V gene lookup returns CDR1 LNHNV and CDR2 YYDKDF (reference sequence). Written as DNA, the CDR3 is TGTGCCACCAGCAGAGATCTCTCGGGGGCCGGGGAGCTGTTTTTT. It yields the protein CATSRDLSGAGELFF.